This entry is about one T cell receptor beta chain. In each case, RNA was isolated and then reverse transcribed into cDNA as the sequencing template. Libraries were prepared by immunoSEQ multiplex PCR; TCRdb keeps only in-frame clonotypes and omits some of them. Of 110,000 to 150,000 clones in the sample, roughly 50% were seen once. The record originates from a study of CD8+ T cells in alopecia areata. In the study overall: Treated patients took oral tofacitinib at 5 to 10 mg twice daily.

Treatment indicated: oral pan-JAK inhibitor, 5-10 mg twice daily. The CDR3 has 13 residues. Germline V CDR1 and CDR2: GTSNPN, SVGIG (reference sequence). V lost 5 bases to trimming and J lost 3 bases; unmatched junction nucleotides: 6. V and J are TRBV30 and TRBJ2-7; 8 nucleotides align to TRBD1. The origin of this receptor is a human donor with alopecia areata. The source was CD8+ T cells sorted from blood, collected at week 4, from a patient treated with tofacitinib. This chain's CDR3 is CAWGTGYNYEQYF. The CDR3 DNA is TGTGCCTGGGGGACAGGTTACAACTACGAGCAGTACTTC.